This entry describes one T cell receptor (beta chain). Its cognate antigen is unknown. This record belongs to a study of T cells expressing NK-cell markers. Overall study: Seven HCMV-seropositive donors and one seronegative donor made up the eight sequenced donors. Study-wide results and caveats: Whether expanded NKG2C+ T cell clones were HCMV specific stayed uncertain. In roughly six donors, dominant NKG2C+ clonotypes were roughly 1.0-7.0% of CD8+ T cells.

This CDR3 region has 14 residues. Germline values: CDR1 MNHEY, CDR2 SVGEGT. One entry per CDR3 protein, without DNA, is what TCRdb gives after re-calling the 5' RACE reads. Here the sample table reports around 110,000 distinct CDR3 sequences. This clonotype was sampled from a woman between 18 and 70 years old in good health. The specimen sequenced was blood T cells: a sorted CD56 or NKG2C T cell subset, CD4+ or CD8+ T cells, or bulk PBMC T cells (not recorded which). The rearrangement uses TRBV6-2 or TRBV6-3 and TRBJ2-7; TCRdb's assignment of TRBD2 cannot be checked, as there is no DNA. The CDR3 spells CASSYDSGSYEQYF.